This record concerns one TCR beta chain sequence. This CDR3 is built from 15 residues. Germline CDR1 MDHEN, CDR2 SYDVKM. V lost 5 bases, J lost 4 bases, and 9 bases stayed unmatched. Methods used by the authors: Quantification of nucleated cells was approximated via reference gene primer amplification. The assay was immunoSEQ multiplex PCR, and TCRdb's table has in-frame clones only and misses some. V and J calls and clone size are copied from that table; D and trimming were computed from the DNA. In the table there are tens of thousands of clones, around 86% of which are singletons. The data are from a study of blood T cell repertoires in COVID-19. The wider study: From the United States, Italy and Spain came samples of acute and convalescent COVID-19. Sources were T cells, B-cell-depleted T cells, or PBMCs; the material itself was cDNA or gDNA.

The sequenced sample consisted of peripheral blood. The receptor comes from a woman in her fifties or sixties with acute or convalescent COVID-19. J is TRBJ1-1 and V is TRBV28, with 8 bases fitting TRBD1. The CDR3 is CASSIRTGRGTEAFF. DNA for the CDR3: TGTGCCAGCAGTATCCGGACAGGGAGGGGCACTGAAGCTTTCTTT.